The entry below describes one T cell receptor (beta chain). The antigen is undetermined. There were only healthy Caucasians among the donors. Per the germline V gene, CDR1 is MNHNS and CDR2 is SASEGT. The CDR3 is made up of 14 amino acids. The V end lost 7 bases, the J end lost 1 base, and 13 bases lay between the germline ends. The source of the sample is a study of identical twins. Broader study findings: Less excess twin sharing appeared in beta out-of-frame sequences. Modelling underestimated the level of out-of-frame TCR alpha sharing observed in monozygotic twins.

Each CDR3 protein gets one entry after TCRdb re-called the 5' RACE reads with MiXCR. The sample has around 1.7 million distinct CDR3 sequences, 25% to 35% seen once; the top ten hold around 0.25%. The receptor was derived from a newborn girl in good health. Material for sequencing was cord blood. The chain couples TRBV6-1 to TRBJ2-5, with unresolved D. The CDR3: CASTWAGLQETQYF. The CDR3, as DNA: TGTGCCAGCACATGGGCAGGCCTCCAAGAGACCCAGTACTTC.